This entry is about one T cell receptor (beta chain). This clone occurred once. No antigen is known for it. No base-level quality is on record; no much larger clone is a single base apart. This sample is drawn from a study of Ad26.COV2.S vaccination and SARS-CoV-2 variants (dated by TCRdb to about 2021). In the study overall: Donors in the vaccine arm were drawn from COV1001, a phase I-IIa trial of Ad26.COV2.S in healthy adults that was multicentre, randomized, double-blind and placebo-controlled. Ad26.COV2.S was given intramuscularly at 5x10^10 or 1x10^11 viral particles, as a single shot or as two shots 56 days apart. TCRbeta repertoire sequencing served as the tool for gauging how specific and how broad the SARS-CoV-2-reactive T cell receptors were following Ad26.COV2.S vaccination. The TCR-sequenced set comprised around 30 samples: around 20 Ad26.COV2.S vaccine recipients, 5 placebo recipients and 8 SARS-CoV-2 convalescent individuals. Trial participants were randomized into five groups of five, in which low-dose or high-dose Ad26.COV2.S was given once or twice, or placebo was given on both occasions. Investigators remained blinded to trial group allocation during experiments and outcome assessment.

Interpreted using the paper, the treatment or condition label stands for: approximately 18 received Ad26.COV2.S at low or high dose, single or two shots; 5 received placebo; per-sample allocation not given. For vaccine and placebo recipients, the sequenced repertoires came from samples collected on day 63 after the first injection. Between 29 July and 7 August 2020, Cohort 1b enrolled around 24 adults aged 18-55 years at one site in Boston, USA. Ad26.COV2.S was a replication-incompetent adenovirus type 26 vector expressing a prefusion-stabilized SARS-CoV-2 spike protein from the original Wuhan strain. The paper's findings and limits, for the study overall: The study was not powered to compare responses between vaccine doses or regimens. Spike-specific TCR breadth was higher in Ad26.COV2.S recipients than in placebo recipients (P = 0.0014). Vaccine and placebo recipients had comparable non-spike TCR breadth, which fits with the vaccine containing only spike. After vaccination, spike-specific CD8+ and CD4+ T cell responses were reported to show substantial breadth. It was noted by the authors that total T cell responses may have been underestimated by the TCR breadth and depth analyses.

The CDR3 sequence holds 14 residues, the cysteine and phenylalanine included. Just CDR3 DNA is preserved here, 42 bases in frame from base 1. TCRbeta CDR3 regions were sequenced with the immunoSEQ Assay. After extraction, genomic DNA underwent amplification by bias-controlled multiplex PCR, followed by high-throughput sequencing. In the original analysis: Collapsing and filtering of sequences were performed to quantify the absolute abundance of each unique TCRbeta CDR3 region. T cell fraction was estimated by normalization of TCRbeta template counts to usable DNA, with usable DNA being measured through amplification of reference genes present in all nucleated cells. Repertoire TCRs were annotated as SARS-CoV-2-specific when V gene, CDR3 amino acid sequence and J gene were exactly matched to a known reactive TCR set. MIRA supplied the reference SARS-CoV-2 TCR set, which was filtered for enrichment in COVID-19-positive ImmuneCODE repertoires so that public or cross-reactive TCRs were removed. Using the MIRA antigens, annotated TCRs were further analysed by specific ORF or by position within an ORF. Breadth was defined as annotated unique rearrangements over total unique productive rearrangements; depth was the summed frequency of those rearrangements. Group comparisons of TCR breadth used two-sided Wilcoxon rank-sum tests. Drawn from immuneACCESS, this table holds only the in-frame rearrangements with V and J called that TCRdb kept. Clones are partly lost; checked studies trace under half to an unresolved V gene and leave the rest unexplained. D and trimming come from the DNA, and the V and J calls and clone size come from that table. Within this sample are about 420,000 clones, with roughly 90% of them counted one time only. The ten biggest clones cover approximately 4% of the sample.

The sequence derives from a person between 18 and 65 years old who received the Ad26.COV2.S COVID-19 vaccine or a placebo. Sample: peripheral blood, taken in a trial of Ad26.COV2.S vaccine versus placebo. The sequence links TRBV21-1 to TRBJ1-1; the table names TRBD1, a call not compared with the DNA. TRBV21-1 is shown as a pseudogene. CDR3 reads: CASRDRAGGTEAFF. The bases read TGTGCCAGCAGGGACAGGGCGGGCGGCACTGAAGCTTTCTTT.